Each of the 29 T cell receptor beta chains below was sequenced from the same sample in a study of graft-versus-host responses after intestinal transplantation. Intraepithelial and lamina propria lymphocytes were isolated from graft specimens. Sequencing was performed with immunoSEQ multiplex PCR; in TCRdb, only in-frame clones are kept and a portion is missing. This sample has about 8,100 clones, with roughly two thirds found just once. The sample in question was ileum tissue, obtained around 460 days after transplant. These TCRs come from a human patient who received an intestinal transplant, so some T cells may come from the graft donor.

J is TRBJ1-5 and V is TRBV27; D may be TRBD1 (5 bases). Looked up from germline, CDR1 is MNHEY and CDR2 is SMNVEV (reference sequence). Trimming stripped 2 bases from V and 6 bases from J, with 11 bases between. The CDR3 covers 14 residues. CDR3 residues: CASSLGAQFQPQHF. As DNA, the CDR3 is TGTGCCAGCAGTTTAGGGGCACAGTTTCAGCCCCAGCATTTT.

The V gene is TRBV29-1, the J gene TRBJ1-1; D call uncertain. The V end lost 0 bases, the J end lost 1 base, and 0 bases lay between the germline ends. This CDR3 comprises 11 residues. Germline-derived CDR1 and CDR2 are SQVTM and ANQGSEA. The CDR3 loop reads CSVEENTEAFF. The CDR3 DNA is TGCAGCGTTGAAGAGAACACTGAAGCTTTCTTT.

V and J are TRBV6-1 and TRBJ2-1; 10 bases match TRBD2. V trimming: 1 base; J trimming: 1 base; junction bases outside the gene matches: 10. This CDR3 is built from 19 residues. Germline-derived CDR1 and CDR2 are MNHNS and SASEGT. The CDR3 loop is CASSEGGPLAGISYNEQFF. The CDR3 nucleotides read TGTGCCAGCAGTGAAGGGGGCCCACTAGCGGGGATTTCCTACAATGAGCAGTTCTTC.

The chain carries TRBV11-3 and TRBJ2-2; no clear D gene. Germline V lookup: CDR1 SGHNT, CDR2 YENEEA. This CDR3 has 13 residues. Between the trimmed V and J ends, which lost 3 bases and 8 bases, there was a span of 10 bases. CDR3 bases: TGTGCCAGCAGCTTCCGGGCGCGTGGGGAGCTGTTTTTT. It translates to CASSFRARGELFF.

The chain joins TRBV7-2 to TRBJ2-7; D call uncertain. Germline CDR1 and CDR2: SGHTA and FQGNSA. This CDR3 is 13 amino acids long. V lost 3 bases and J 2 bases, leaving 8 bases between the germline ends. CDR3 in amino acids: CASSFNVAYEQYV. Here the CDR3 DNA reads TGTGCCAGCAGCTTTAACGTTGCCTACGAGCAGTACGTC.

This chain links TRBV7-2 with TRBJ1-3; the D is unclear. The germline gives CDR1 SGHTA, CDR2 FQGNSA. This CDR3 has 14 amino acids. The V and J ends lost 3 bases and 2 bases respectively, with 8 bases between them. CDR3 in amino acids: CASSFVGTGNTIYF. CDR3 bases: TGTGCCAGCAGCTTCGTAGGGACTGGAAACACCATATATTTT.

The rearrangement uses TRBV7-6 and TRBJ2-2; D possibly corresponds to TRBD1 (5 bases). There are 14 residues in the CDR3. V lost 1 base and J lost 2, with 5 bases in between. From germline, CDR1 is SGHVS and CDR2 FNYEAQ. The DNA of the CDR3 is TGTGCCAGCAGCTTAGGGACAAACACCGGGGAGCTGTTTTTT. Residues: CASSLGTNTGELFF.

This clone rates as large (0.1 to 1%). The rearrangement links TRBV15 to TRBJ1-2; TRBD1 matches at 7 bases. CDR3 size: 13 residues. Losses at the gene ends were 4 bases for V and 8 bases for J; bases not matched to a gene: 7. CDR1 LNHNV and CDR2 YYDKDF come from the germline V gene (reference sequence). The CDR3 nucleotides read TGTGCCACCAGCACCGACAGGGTTGGAGGCTACACCTTC. Its translation is CATSTDRVGGYTF.

The rearrangement joins TRBV6-6 to TRBJ2-7, with 10 bases fitting TRBD1. After removal of 10 bases from V and 2 bases from J, the junction contained 11 bases not matched to a gene. CDR1 is MNHNY and CDR2 is SVGAGI in the germline V gene (reference sequence). The CDR3 loop spans 15 amino acids. The CDR3 bases are TGTGCCACCGATTACTCCGGGACAGGGGCCTACGAGCAGTACTTC. Its protein is CATDYSGTGAYEQYF.

This chain connects TRBV6-5 to TRBJ2-1; D is undetermined. Trimming removed 3 bases from V and 0 bases from J, with 9 bases in between. Germline V CDR1 and CDR2: MNHEY, SVGAGI. The CDR3 sequence is 15 residues long. CDR3 sequence: CASSYSQSSYNEQFF. In DNA, the CDR3 is TGTGCCAGCAGTTATAGTCAAAGCTCCTACAATGAGCAGTTCTTC.

The chain is built from TRBV5-6 and TRBJ1-5; no clear D gene. Trimming removed 0 bases at V and 0 bases at J, with 16 bases between. This CDR3 region has 18 residues. Germline V gene lookup returns CDR1 SGHDT and CDR2 YYEEEE. CDR3 in DNA: TGTGCCAGCAGCTTGGGGGGTATGGAGAGCCTTAGCAATCAGCCCCAGCATTTT. It is translated as CASSLGGMESLSNQPQHF.

Concerning this clone itself: The same CDR3 is also encoded by other DNA sequences in this sample. The V and J genes are TRBV27 and TRBJ2-5, with 8 bases aligning to TRBD2. CDR1 MNHEY and CDR2 SMNVEV come from the germline V gene (reference sequence). V was clipped by 2 bases and J by 5 bases; unmatched bases: 4. The CDR3 length is 14 residues. CDR3 nucleotides: TGTGCCAGCAGTTTACTAGCGGGTGGGGAGACCCAGTACTTC. It specifies CASSLLAGGETQYF.

A word on this clone: One end of the junction does not line up with germline, which may come from a read error. The chain links TRBV7-7 to TRBJ2-5, with TRBD1 matching 9 bases. There are 15 residues in the CDR3. Germline V gives CDR1 SSHAT, CDR2 FNYEAQ (reference sequence). The CDR3 region is CASSLVDRGQETQYF. As DNA, the CDR3 is TGTGCTAGCAGCTTAGTTGACAGGGGGCAAGAGACCCAGTACTTC.

The V gene is TRBV28, the J gene TRBJ1-2; no definite D call. The CDR3 loop spans 10 amino acids. Looked up from germline, CDR1 is MDHEN and CDR2 is SYDVKM. The V end lost 5 bases, the J end lost 3 bases, and 1 base lay between the germline ends. The chain's CDR3 is CASSDYGYTF. The CDR3 DNA is TGTGCCAGCAGTGACTATGGCTACACCTTC.

The chain combines TRBV5-1 with TRBJ2-5; D is tentatively TRBD1 or TRBD2 (5 bases each). This CDR3 is 13 amino acids long. CDR1 and CDR2 (germline): SGHRS, YFSETQ. Trimming pared 0 bases from V and 10 bases from J, leaving 13 bases between. The CDR3 DNA sequence: TGCGCCAGCAGCTTGGGGCCGGGGCGGCACCAGTACTTC. It is translated as CASSLGPGRHQYF.

On this clone itself: This specimen includes other DNA sequences encoding the same CDR3. V is TRBV5-5 and J is TRBJ2-2, with 9 positions matching TRBD1. Germline V gives CDR1 SGHKS, CDR2 YYEKEE (reference sequence). V gave up 0 bases and J gave up 1 base; unmatched junction bases: 4. The CDR3 is made up of 17 amino acids. CDR3 nucleotide sequence: TGTGCCAGCAGCTTGGACCCGGGACAGGGGAACACCGGGGAGCTGTTTTTT. As protein: CASSLDPGQGNTGELFF.

The chain joins TRBV18 to TRBJ1-1; D is possibly TRBD1 (5 bases). Germline V gives CDR1 KGHSH, CDR2 LQKENI. Between the trimmed V and J ends, which lost 5 bases and 0 bases, there was a span of 10 bases. The length of the CDR3 is 14 residues. The DNA of the CDR3 is TGTGCCAGCTCAACGACAGTAATGAACACTGAAGCTTTCTTT. This sequence encodes CASSTTVMNTEAFF.

The chain carries TRBV11-3 and TRBJ1-5; unclear D gene. From germline, CDR1 is SGHNT and CDR2 YENEEA. CDR3 length equals 14 residues. The V end lost 1 base, the J end lost 6 bases, and 10 bases lay between the germline ends. The CDR3 spells CASSLAVVGQPQHF. CDR3 nucleotide sequence: TGTGCCAGCAGCTTAGCTGTGGTGGGTCAGCCCCAGCATTTT.

The chain has TRBV9 and TRBJ1-1, with 8 bases identical to TRBD1. The CDR3 loop spans 15 amino acids. Trimming at V came to 4 bases and at J to 3 bases, leaving 8 bases not matched to a gene. CDR1 is SGDLS, CDR2 YYNGEE, per germline. The CDR3 region has the DNA TGTGCCAGCAGCACGGACAGGGCTCGGGACACTGAAGCTTTCTTT. It codes for CASSTDRARDTEAFF. Full variable domain (remainder filled in from reference TRBV9 and TRBJ1-1): DSGVTQTPKHLITATGQRVTLRCSPRSGDLSVYWYQQSLDQGLQFLIQYYNGEERAKGNILERFSAQQFPDLHSELNLSSLELGDSALYFCASSTDRARDTEAFFGQGTRLTVV.

This clone has just one count. This chain joins TRBV28 and TRBJ1-2; D is ambiguous. With 2 bases removed from V and 7 bases from J, the gap between germline ends came to 17 bases. The CDR3 runs to 15 residues. In germline, CDR1 is MDHEN, CDR2 SYDVKM. The CDR3 loop is CASSLLATILTGYTF. Here the CDR3 DNA reads TGTGCCAGCAGTTTACTCGCGACGATTTTAACTGGCTACACCTTC.

The chain recombines TRBV6-1 with TRBJ1-2, with D hard to call. CDR3 length: 13 residues. Trimming shortened V by 1 base and J by 6 bases, and 9 bases separated the two germline ends. Germline V gene lookup returns CDR1 MNHNS and CDR2 SASEGT. The CDR3 loop is CASSEGETDGYTF. The DNA of the CDR3 is TGTGCCAGCAGTGAAGGCGAGACGGATGGCTACACCTTC.

The chain recombines TRBV6-5 with TRBJ1-1; tentative D call: TRBD1 (6 bases). Per the germline V gene, CDR1 is MNHEY and CDR2 is SVGAGI. The CDR3 is 13 amino acids. Trimming cost V 4 bases and J 1 base, with 7 bases left between them. CDR3 residues: CASSSTGNTEAFF. The CDR3 DNA reads as TGTGCCAGCAGTTCGACAGGGAACACTGAAGCTTTCTTT.

The chain combines TRBV11-2 with TRBJ2-2; D remains unclear. V lost 2 bases and J lost 0, with 13 bases in between. The CDR3 sequence is 17 residues long. Germline assignment: CDR1 SGHAT and CDR2 FQNNGV. CDR3: CASSLCADLANTGELFF. The CDR3 nucleotides read TGTGCCAGCAGCTTATGCGCGGATCTCGCGAACACCGGGGAGCTGTTTTTT.

This chain joins TRBV13 and TRBJ2-5; D perhaps matches TRBD1 (7 bases). This CDR3 is built from 15 residues. CDR1 and CDR2 (germline): PRHDT, FYEKMQ (reference sequence). The germline V and J ends were trimmed by 5 bases and 1 base, with 14 bases remaining between them. The CDR3 DNA sequence: TGTGCCAGCAGCGCTCGACAGGGACTCCAAGAGACCCAGTACTTC. Its translation is CASSARQGLQETQYF.

The genes are TRBV6-1 and TRBJ2-3; D gene uncertain. The CDR3 covers 13 residues. Trimming removed 2 bases from V and 3 bases from J, with 6 bases in between. The germline V gene encodes CDR1 MNHNS and CDR2 SASEGT. DNA of the CDR3: TGTGCCAGCAGTGAACTTAGAACAGATACGCAGTATTTT. This gives the protein CASSELRTDTQYF.

In this sample, this clone turned up a few times. This chain connects TRBV28 to TRBJ1-5, with a possible D match to TRBD1 (5 bases). The ends were cut back, 6 bases at V and 8 bases at J, with 8 bases in the middle. Germline values: CDR1 MDHEN, CDR2 SYDVKM. The CDR3 sequence is 11 residues long. The chain's CDR3 is CASSGGEPQHF. CDR3 sequence (DNA): TGTGCCAGCAGCGGGGGGGAGCCCCAGCATTTT.

The CDR3 loop is CASSLGTSGYNEQFF. The CDR3 region has the DNA TGTGCCAGCAGCTTGGGGACTAGCGGGTACAATGAGCAGTTCTTC. V is TRBV5-6 and J is TRBJ2-1; TRBD2 aligns across 11 bases. Trimming at V came to 0 bases and at J to 4 bases, leaving 0 bases not matched to a gene. The CDR3 runs 15 residues. CDR1 is SGHDT and CDR2 is YYEEEE in the germline V gene.

CDR3 sequence: CASSWWPWSTDTQYF. In nucleotides, the CDR3 is TGTGCCAGCAGCTGGTGGCCATGGAGCACAGATACGCAGTATTTT. The chain joins TRBV5-4 to TRBJ2-3; D remains ambiguous. V lost 3 bases and J 0 bases, leaving 11 bases between the germline ends. CDR1 and CDR2 (germline): SGHNT, YYREEE (reference sequence). This CDR3 is built from 15 residues.

The gene calls are TRBV11-2 and TRBJ2-3, with TRBD2 identical over 11 bases. Germline V lookup: CDR1 SGHAT, CDR2 FQNNGV. J was trimmed by 3 bases and V by 5 bases; bases with no gene match: 16. The CDR3 runs to 19 residues. This CDR3 reads CASSPREWNSGGATDTQYF. Here the CDR3 DNA reads TGTGCCAGCAGCCCAAGGGAATGGAATAGCGGGGGGGCGACAGATACGCAGTATTTT.